The sequence of this TCR beta chain was determined in a study of shared clonotypes between healthy human individuals. Overall study results and limits: What naive subsets generally showed was a larger estimated richness than memory subsets showed. The study found roughly 5% of naive CD4 clonotypes shared across a few donors.

The V and J ends lost 5 bases and 0 bases, in that order; junction bases with no gene match: 6. Germline V gene lookup returns CDR1 KGHSH and CDR2 LQKENI. The CDR3 loop spans 18 amino acids. Each replicate PCR on the sorted subsets used roughly 190 ng DNA (around 30,000 T cell genomes). Profiling relied on immunoSEQ multiplex PCR, and the TCRdb table lists in-frame clones only, not all of them. The table has approximately 2.3 million clones, approximately 93% seen once. In regard to this clone: Its antigen is unknown.

CD4+ cells yielded CD45RA+ naive and CD45RA-negative memory subsets. The sequence was collected from a man aged 18-30 years in good health. Some clones in this sample may be carry-over from other donors' samples. Input material: naive CD4+ T cells from PBMCs. Sample subset: CD45RA+ positively selected. The chain joins TRBV18 to TRBJ2-6; 11 bases agree with TRBD1. The CDR3 DNA follows: TGTGCCAGCTCAGGAGGACAGGGGGCGTACTCTGGGGCCAACGTCCTGACTTTC. This translates into CASSGGQGAYSGANVLTF.